The 25 T cell receptor beta chains listed next were all sequenced from one sample in a study of T cell responses to AZD1222 COVID-19 vaccine. Produced via immunoSEQ multiplex PCR; TCRdb's table is partial and in-frame only. This sample has around 94,000 clones, with about 88% found just once. The specimen was peripheral blood, collected on day 0 of AZD1222 vaccination. Every receptor here comes from an adult in good health.

V and J are TRBV9 and TRBJ2-7; 8 bases match TRBD1. The germline CDR1 and CDR2 sequences are SGDLS and YYNGEE. The CDR3 covers 15 residues. The junction had 5 bases not matched to a gene; V was cut back by 0 bases and J by 3 bases. For the CDR3, the DNA is TGTGCCAGCAGCGTAGGAGCAGGGGGCTTCTACGAGCAGTACTTC. Translating it yields CASSVGAGGFYEQYF.

The CDR3 here is CASSSLTGMNEQYF. The CDR3 nucleotides are TGCGCCAGCAGCTCCCTGACAGGGATGAACGAGCAGTACTTC. The chain is built from TRBV5-1 and TRBJ2-7, with 7 bases matching TRBD1. Unmatched junction bases numbered 8, after V lost 3 bases and J lost 5 bases. The V gene's germline CDR1 is SGHRS and CDR2 YFSETQ. The CDR3 loop spans 14 amino acids.

The CDR3 DNA is TGTGCCAGCAGCCTCTTCGGGACAGGGACTGCAACTAATGAAAAACTGTTTTTT. It specifies CASSLFGTGTATNEKLFF. The gene calls are TRBV4-2 and TRBJ1-4, with 9 bases lining up with TRBD1. The CDR3 is made up of 18 amino acids. Per the germline V gene, CDR1 is LGHNA and CDR2 is YNFKEQ. J lost 0 bases, V lost 4 bases, and 9 bases had no gene match.

Only one count was recorded for this clone. The chain joins TRBV9 to TRBJ1-6, with D perhaps TRBD1 (5 bases). The CDR3 runs 17 residues. V lost 0 bases to trimming and J lost 1 base, with 11 bases between them. The germline CDR1 and CDR2 sequences are SGDLS and YYNGEE. The CDR3 loop reads CASSVDRGGSYNSPLHF. CDR3 nucleotides: TGTGCCAGCAGCGTAGATAGGGGAGGATCCTATAATTCACCCCTCCACTTT.

This clone appeared a single time. The chain couples TRBV23-1 to TRBJ1-2; D is possibly TRBD1 (6 bases). TRBV23-1 belongs to the ORF category, with a function that is uncertain. The CDR3 runs 16 residues. Deletions cut 1 base from V and 2 bases from J, with 14 bases between. CDR3 amino acids: CASSQFRGRGNYGYTF. The CDR3 DNA follows: TGCGCCAGCAGTCAATTTCGGGGGCGAGGGAACTATGGCTACACCTTC.

V gene TRBV10-1 combines with J gene TRBJ2-7; D not resolved. CDR1 is WNHNN, CDR2 SYGVQD, per germline (reference sequence). Between the trimmed V and J ends, which lost 4 bases and 5 bases, there was a span of 6 bases. This CDR3 contains 11 residues. The CDR3 is CASSGEDEQYF. The CDR3, as DNA: TGCGCCAGCAGTGGGGAAGACGAGCAGTACTTC.

The table lists this clone with a count of one. The chain couples TRBV19 to TRBJ2-6, with a tentative D call TRBD1 (6 bases). The CDR3 has 15 amino acids. Germline CDR1 LNHDA, CDR2 SQIVND (reference sequence). Between the trimmed V and J ends, which lost 6 bases and 4 bases, there was a span of 13 bases. CDR3 in amino acids: CASSLQGIGANVLTF. The CDR3, as DNA: TGTGCCAGTAGCTTACAGGGCATAGGGGCCAACGTCCTGACTTTC.

V and J are TRBV10-3 and TRBJ2-5; D is tentatively TRBD1 or TRBD2 (5 bases each). CDR1 is ENHRY, CDR2 SYGVKD, per germline. V lost 4 bases and J lost 4, with 13 bases in between. CDR3 length: 14 residues. For the CDR3, the DNA is TGTGCCATCAGTGGGCCCGGGACGGGAGAGACCCAGTACTTC. Translation gives CAISGPGTGETQYF.

J is TRBJ2-5 and V is TRBV7-3; D tentatively reads TRBD1 or TRBD2 (5 bases each). The germline V and J ends were trimmed by 5 bases and 4 bases, with 14 bases remaining between them. CDR3 length: 14 residues. Germline lookup yields CDR1 SGHTA and CDR2 FQGTGA. This CDR3 is CASSNQGRAETQYF. Written as DNA, the CDR3 is TGTGCCAGCAGCAACCAGGGACGAGCAGAGACCCAGTACTTC.

This chain uses TRBV7-3 with TRBJ1-2; D remains unclear. Trimming removed 5 bases at V and 0 bases at J, with 13 bases between. This CDR3 contains 15 residues. Germline CDR1 is SGHTA and CDR2 is FQGTGA. The CDR3 DNA follows: TGTGCCAGCAGCCCCTACGAAATGGCTAACTATGGCTACACCTTC. It codes for CASSPYEMANYGYTF.

The chain combines TRBV21-1 with TRBJ2-5; TRBD1, the table's D call, lacks a check against the DNA. TRBV21-1 is described as a pseudogene. The CDR3 contains 15 residues. The CDR3 here is CASSKGRTEQETQYF. The CDR3 coding sequence is TGTGCCAGCAGCAAAGGAAGGACAGAACAAGAGACCCAGTACTTC.

Only one count was recorded for this clone. V gene TRBV9 combines with J gene TRBJ1-2; no clear D. CDR3 length: 14 amino acids. CDR1 and CDR2 (germline): SGDLS, YYNGEE. Trimming left V 0 bases short and J 3 bases short, with 9 bases between. Here the CDR3 reads CASSVDPGDYGYTF. The CDR3 region has the DNA TGTGCCAGCAGCGTAGATCCTGGGGACTATGGCTACACCTTC.

This chain uses TRBV19 with TRBJ2-2; D unclear. V lost 11 bases, J lost 7 bases, and 11 bases lay in between. This CDR3 spans 11 amino acids. CDR1 is LNHDA, CDR2 SQIVND, per germline (reference sequence). Here the CDR3 DNA reads TGTGCCTCCAGTGGTGTCGGGGAGCTGTTTTTT. Protein sequence: CASSGVGELFF. Full variable domain (outside the CDR3, taken from reference TRBV19 and TRBJ2-2): DGGITQSPKYLFRKEGQNVTLSCEQNLNHDAMYWYRQDPGQGLRLIYYSQIVNDFQKGDIAEGYSVSREKKESFPLTVTSAQKNPTAFYLCASSGVGELFFGEGSRLTVL.

This clone was counted a few times. The rearrangement joins TRBV28 to TRBJ1-2; no definite D call. The V end lost 3 bases, the J end lost 4 bases, and 12 bases lay between the germline ends. Germline V CDR1 and CDR2: MDHEN, SYDVKM. This CDR3 comprises 14 residues. CDR3 sequence (DNA): TGTGCCAGCAGTTTGCAGTTGAGGTCCTATGGCTACACCTTC. This translates into CASSLQLRSYGYTF.

This rearrangement joins TRBV6-5 to TRBJ1-2; TRBD1 agrees at 8 bases. Trimming took 5 bases from V and 4 from J; bases not matched to a gene: 6. Germline loops: CDR1 MNHEY, CDR2 SVGAGI. This CDR3 contains 14 residues. In DNA form, the CDR3 reads TGTGCCAGCAGTCCCAGGGGGCGACTCTATGGCTACACCTTC. Amino acid sequence: CASSPRGRLYGYTF.

This chain links TRBV5-1 with TRBJ2-7, with 9 bases matching TRBD1. V lost 4 bases, J lost 6 bases, and 11 bases stayed unmatched. The germline CDR1 and CDR2 sequences are SGHRS and YFSETQ. The CDR3 runs 15 residues. The CDR3 protein is CASSPTPGQGGEQYF. The CDR3 nucleotides are TGCGCCAGCAGCCCGACGCCGGGACAGGGAGGCGAGCAGTACTTC.

This clone was counted once. V and J are TRBV7-9 and TRBJ2-2; a possible D gene is TRBD2 (5 bases). V was clipped by 3 bases and J by 6 bases, with 8 bases between them. The CDR3 is 13 amino acids. CDR1 is SEHNR, CDR2 FQNEAQ, per germline (reference sequence). The CDR3 bases are TGTGCCAGCAGCTTTGGAGGCCCCGGGGAGCTGTTTTTT. This encodes CASSFGGPGELFF.

CDR3 nucleotides: TGTGCCAGCAGCTCGTTCAACTACGAGCAGTACTTC. Its protein product is CASSSFNYEQYF. The chain employs TRBV5-5 and TRBJ2-7; no clear D gene. V was pared by 3 bases and J by 3 bases, with 7 bases between. The germline V gene encodes CDR1 SGHKS and CDR2 YYEKEE (reference sequence). This CDR3 comprises 12 residues.

This sequence joins TRBV27 and TRBJ1-1, with no clear D. V lost 6 bases, J lost 4 bases, and 9 bases lay in between. This CDR3 has 12 residues. Germline CDR1 MNHEY, CDR2 SMNVEV (reference sequence). The CDR3 loop reads CASRTIGTEAFF. The CDR3 bases are TGTGCCAGCAGAACCATTGGCACTGAAGCTTTCTTT.

V is TRBV10-2 and J is TRBJ1-1; D is unclear. Trimming took off 3 bases at V and 7 bases at J, with 12 bases between the two ends. The length of the CDR3 is 13 residues. The germline CDR1 and CDR2 sequences are WSHSY and SAAADI. The CDR3: CASSDPPAGEAFF. The CDR3, as DNA: TGCGCCAGCAGTGACCCACCGGCCGGTGAAGCTTTCTTT.

The chain is built from TRBV11-1 and TRBJ2-2; the D call may be TRBD1 or TRBD2 (5 bases each). Germline lookup yields CDR1 SGHAT and CDR2 FQDESV (reference sequence). The CDR3 runs to 13 residues. V lost 5 bases and J lost 6, with 10 bases in between. CDR3 region: CASSKGPAGELFF. In DNA form, the CDR3 reads TGTGCCAGCAGCAAGGGACCTGCCGGGGAGCTGTTTTTT. Full variable domain (remainder filled in from reference TRBV11-1 and TRBJ2-2): EAEVAQSPRYKITEKSQAVAFWCDPISGHATLYWYRQILGQGPELLVQFQDESVVDDSQLPKDRFSAERLKGVDSTLKIQPAELGDSAMYLCASSKGPAGELFFGEGSRLTVL.

This clone was seen just once. The chain recombines TRBV5-4 with TRBJ1-3; D might be TRBD1 (6 bases). CDR3 length equals 15 residues. The germline CDR1 and CDR2 sequences are SGHNT and YYREEE (reference sequence). Deletions cut 4 bases from V and 0 bases from J, with 11 bases between. CDR3 sequence: CASSPGALSGNTIYF. The CDR3 DNA follows: TGTGCCAGCAGCCCGGGGGCCCTCTCTGGAAACACCATATATTTT.

The chain employs TRBV19 and TRBJ2-5; no clear D gene. Germline V gene sequence: CDR1 LNHDA, CDR2 SQIVND (reference sequence). The CDR3 runs to 14 residues. Trimming shortened V by 5 bases and J by 1 base, and 11 bases separated the two germline ends. This chain's CDR3 is CASSASTFQETQYF. CDR3 DNA: TGTGCCAGTAGTGCGAGCACCTTCCAAGAGACCCAGTACTTC.

A single count supports this clone. This chain connects TRBV19 to TRBJ2-3; TRBD1 is a possible D gene (6 bases). Germline values: CDR1 LNHDA, CDR2 SQIVND (reference sequence). Trimming shortened V by 4 bases and J by 3 bases, and 14 bases separated the two germline ends. CDR3 size: 15 residues. CDR3 nucleotides: TGTGCCAGTAGTACTATGGGGGCTGGGACAGATACGCAGTATTTT. Its translation is CASSTMGAGTDTQYF.

This chain uses TRBV15 with TRBJ1-1; D may be TRBD1 (6 bases). CDR3 length equals 14 residues. V was shortened by 2 bases and J by 1 base, with 8 bases between the two germline ends. CDR1 and CDR2 from the germline V gene are LNHNV and YYDKDF (reference sequence). CDR3 nucleotides: TGTGCCACCAGCAGACAGGGGAGGAACACTGAAGCTTTCTTT. Its translation: CATSRQGRNTEAFF. Looking up the rest from reference TRBV15 and TRBJ1-1 gives the full variable domain: DAMVIQNPRYQVTQFGKPVTLSCSQTLNHNVMYWYQQKSSQAPKLLFHYYDKDFNNEADTPDNFQSRRPNTSFCFLDIRSPGLGDTAMYLCATSRQGRNTEAFFGQGTRLTVV.